One and the same sample provided the 2 T cell receptor beta chains below, sequenced in a study of CD8 T cells in Susac syndrome. The RNA input was about 0.5 to 1 ug, and it was reverse transcribed with random hexamers. TCRdb reprocessed the immunoSEQ multiplex PCR reads via MiXCR and lists one record per CDR3 protein. In the table there are around 170,000 distinct CDR3 sequences, approximately 95% of which are singletons. The sequenced material came from CD4+ T cells from PBMCs. The source is a human donor with Susac syndrome.

V usage is TRBV5-6 and J usage is TRBJ2-1; 8 positions agree with TRBD1. Per the germline V gene, CDR1 is SGHDT and CDR2 is YYEEEE. This CDR3 has 13 amino acids. J lost 4 bases, V lost 10 bases, and 7 bases had no gene match. CDR3 sequence (DNA): TGTGCCGAAGGACAGGGTGGGTACAATGAGCAGTTCTTC. Amino acid sequence: CAEGQGGYNEQFF.

V gene TRBV13 combines with J gene TRBJ2-5; 9 positions agree with TRBD1. The CDR3 covers 15 residues. Per germline, CDR1 PRHDT and CDR2 FYEKMQ (reference sequence). With V trimmed by 5 bases and J by 4 bases, 8 bases remained unmatched. The CDR3 region is CASSPRGTGRETQYF. Written as DNA, the CDR3 is TGTGCCAGCAGCCCCCGAGGGACAGGGCGAGAGACCCAGTACTTC.